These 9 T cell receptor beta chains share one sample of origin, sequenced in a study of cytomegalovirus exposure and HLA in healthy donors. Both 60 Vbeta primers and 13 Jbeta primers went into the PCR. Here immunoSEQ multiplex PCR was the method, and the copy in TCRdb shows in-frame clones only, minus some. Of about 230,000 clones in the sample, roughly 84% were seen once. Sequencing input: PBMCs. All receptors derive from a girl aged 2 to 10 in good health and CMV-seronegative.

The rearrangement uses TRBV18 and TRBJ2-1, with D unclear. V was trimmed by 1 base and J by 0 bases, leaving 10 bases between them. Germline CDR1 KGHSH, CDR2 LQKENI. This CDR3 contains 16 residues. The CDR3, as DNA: TGTGCCAGCTCACCACGTCAGCCAGGCTCCTACAATGAGCAGTTCTTC. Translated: CASSPRQPGSYNEQFF.

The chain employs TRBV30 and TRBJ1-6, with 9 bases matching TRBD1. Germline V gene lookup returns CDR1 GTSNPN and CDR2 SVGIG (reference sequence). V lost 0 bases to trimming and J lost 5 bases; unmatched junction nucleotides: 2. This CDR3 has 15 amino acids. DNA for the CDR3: TGTGCCTGGAGTGTGACAGGGGGTCATAATTCACCCCTCCACTTT. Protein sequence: CAWSVTGGHNSPLHF.

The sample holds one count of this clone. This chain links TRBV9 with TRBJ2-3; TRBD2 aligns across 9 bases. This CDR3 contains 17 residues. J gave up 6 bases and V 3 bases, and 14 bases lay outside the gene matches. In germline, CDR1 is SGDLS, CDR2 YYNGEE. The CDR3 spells CASSAHGPAGGRDTQYF. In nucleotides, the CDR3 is TGTGCCAGCAGCGCCCACGGACCAGCGGGGGGTAGGGATACGCAGTATTTT.

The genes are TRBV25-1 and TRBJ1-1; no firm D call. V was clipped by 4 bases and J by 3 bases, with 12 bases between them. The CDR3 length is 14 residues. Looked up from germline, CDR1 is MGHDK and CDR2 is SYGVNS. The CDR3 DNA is TGTGCCAGCAGTGGCCCGGCAGGATACACTGAAGCTTTCTTT. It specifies CASSGPAGYTEAFF.

In DNA, the CDR3 is TGTGCCAGCAGCTTGGTTCCTAGCGGGAGGATCGGGGAGCTGTTTTTT. It codes for CASSLVPSGRIGELFF. The chain is built from TRBV5-6 and TRBJ2-2; TRBD2 agrees at 11 bases. Germline V CDR1 and CDR2: SGHDT, YYEEEE. The CDR3 runs to 16 residues. J gave up 7 bases and V 0 bases, and 5 bases lay outside the gene matches.

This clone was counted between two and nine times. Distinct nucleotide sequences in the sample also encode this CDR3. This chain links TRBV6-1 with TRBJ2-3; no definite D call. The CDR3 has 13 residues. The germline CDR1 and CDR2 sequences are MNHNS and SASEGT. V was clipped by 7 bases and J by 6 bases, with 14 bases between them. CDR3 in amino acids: CASIPTASDTQYF. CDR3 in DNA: TGTGCCAGCATCCCAACCGCGAGCGATACGCAGTATTTT.

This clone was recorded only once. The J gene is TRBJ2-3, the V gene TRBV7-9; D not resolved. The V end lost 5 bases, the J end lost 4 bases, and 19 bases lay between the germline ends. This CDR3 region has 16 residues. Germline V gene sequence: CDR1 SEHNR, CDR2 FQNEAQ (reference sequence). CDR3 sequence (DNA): TGTGCCAGCAGCCCCTTTTCGGGTGTGGCGGCAGATACGCAGTATTTT. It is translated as CASSPFSGVAADTQYF.

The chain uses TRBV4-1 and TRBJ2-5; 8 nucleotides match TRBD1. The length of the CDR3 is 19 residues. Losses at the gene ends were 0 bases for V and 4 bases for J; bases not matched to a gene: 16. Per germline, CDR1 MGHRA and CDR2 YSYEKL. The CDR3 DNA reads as TGCGCCAGCAGCCAAGATTGGTTCATTGGGACAGGTAGGGCAGAGACCCAGTACTTC. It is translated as CASSQDWFIGTGRAETQYF.

CDR3 bases: TGTGCCAGCAGTGACAAAGCTAGAAGTAATGAGCAGTTCTTC. This encodes CASSDKARSNEQFF. This chain uses TRBV6-4 with TRBJ2-1, with D unresolved. This CDR3 is built from 14 residues. CDR1 is MRHNA, CDR2 SNTAGT, per germline. Trimming took off 2 bases at V and 7 bases at J, with 12 bases between the two ends.